Each of the 26 T cell receptor beta chains below was sequenced from the same sample in a study of blood T cell repertoires in COVID-19. Data came from immunoSEQ multiplex PCR; TCRdb stores just in-frame clones and leaves some out. The table has 200,000 or so clones, roughly 85% seen once. The sample taken for sequencing was PBMCs or T cells enriched from blood (not recorded which). The receptors here all came from a man under 40 who had recovered from COVID-19.

Here the CDR3 DNA reads TGTGCCAGCAGCCCGACTAGCGGGGTGGGCAATGAGCAGTTCTTC. This translates into CASSPTSGVGNEQFF. The V and J genes are TRBV7-6 and TRBJ2-1; 11 nucleotides agree with TRBD2. Germline values: CDR1 SGHVS, CDR2 FNYEAQ. The CDR3 has 15 residues. J gave up 6 bases and V 5 bases, and 6 bases lay outside the gene matches.

The chain is built from TRBV19 and TRBJ1-1; 8 bases map to TRBD1. Per germline, CDR1 LNHDA and CDR2 SQIVND (reference sequence). The CDR3 loop spans 14 amino acids. V shed 4 bases and J 2 bases; nucleotides not matched to a gene: 3. CDR3 amino acids: CASSTQGANTEAFF. The CDR3 DNA reads TGTGCCAGTAGTACCCAGGGGGCTAACACTGAAGCTTTCTTT.

This clone has just one count. The chain combines TRBV18 with TRBJ2-1; 8 positions agree with TRBD2. Germline V gives CDR1 KGHSH, CDR2 LQKENI. Losses at the gene ends were 0 bases for V and 10 bases for J; bases not matched to a gene: 8. The CDR3 contains 15 residues. The CDR3 nucleotides are TGTGCCAGCTCACCACCGGGGACTAGAAGCCCAGAGCAGTTCTTC. Encoded protein: CASSPPGTRSPEQFF.

As to this clone: Other DNA sequences within the sample encode an identical CDR3. The J gene is TRBJ2-7, the V gene TRBV6-2 or TRBV6-3; 7 bases line up with TRBD2. This CDR3 spans 14 amino acids. Germline lookup yields CDR1 MNHEY and CDR2 SVGEGT. The V segment lost 4 bases and the J segment 3 bases; nucleotides outside the gene matches: 6. CDR3 in DNA: TGTGCCAGCAGTTTCCCCGGGGGGAACTACGAGCAGTACTTC. This translates into CASSFPGGNYEQYF.

V and J are TRBV18 and TRBJ1-1; a possible D gene is TRBD1 (6 bases). V lost 6 bases to trimming and J lost 3 bases, with 14 bases between them. The CDR3 loop spans 14 amino acids. The germline CDR1 and CDR2 sequences are KGHSH and LQKENI. The chain's CDR3 is CASSTETGYTEAFF. In nucleotides, the CDR3 is TGTGCCAGCTCGACCGAGACAGGCTACACTGAAGCTTTCTTT.

The chain links TRBV9 to TRBJ2-2, with D perhaps matching TRBD2 (6 bases). Germline assignment: CDR1 SGDLS and CDR2 YYNGEE. The CDR3 totals 15 residues. Trimming left V 0 bases short and J 7 bases short, with 13 bases between. The CDR3 region is CASSVGREGGGELFF. The CDR3 DNA is TGTGCCAGCAGCGTAGGGAGGGAAGGCGGCGGGGAGCTGTTTTTT.

The chain employs TRBV5-4 and TRBJ2-2; TRBD2 matches at 7 bases. The CDR3 loop spans 13 amino acids. Germline-derived CDR1 and CDR2 are SGHNT and YYREEE (reference sequence). Written as DNA, the CDR3 is TGTGCTTCGGGAGGACCGAACACCGGGGAGCTGTTTTTT. It yields the protein CASGGPNTGELFF.

This chain uses TRBV28 with TRBJ2-3; 9 nucleotides match TRBD2. Germline CDR1 MDHEN, CDR2 SYDVKM. J was trimmed by 5 bases and V by 3 bases; bases with no gene match: 9. The CDR3 consists of 16 residues. CDR3 region: CASSFIRGLAIDTQYF. CDR3 coding DNA: TGTGCCAGCAGTTTTATTCGGGGACTAGCAATAGATACGCAGTATTTT.

As regards this clone: The sample holds other DNA sequences that translate to the same CDR3. This chain links TRBV5-1 with TRBJ1-1; D remains ambiguous. V was cut by 5 bases and J by 0 bases, with 11 bases left in between. In germline, CDR1 is SGHRS, CDR2 YFSETQ. The CDR3 contains 14 residues. The CDR3 nucleotides are TGCGCCAGCAGTGGAGCAGCCATGAACACTGAAGCTTTCTTT. This codes for CASSGAAMNTEAFF.

This clone appeared once. This rearrangement joins TRBV11-2 to TRBJ2-7; D unresolved. Germline CDR1 is SGHAT and CDR2 is FQNNGV. Deletions cut 5 bases from V and 4 bases from J, with 15 bases between. This CDR3 is built from 14 residues. CDR3 sequence (DNA): TGTGCCAGCAGCATCGGCTCGGGTTGGTACGAGCAGTACTTC. Its protein is CASSIGSGWYEQYF. The complete variable domain, with remaining parts taken from reference TRBV11-2 and TRBJ2-7, reads EAGVAQSPRYKIIEKRQSVAFWCNPISGHATLYWYQQILGQGPKLLIQFQNNGVVDDSQLPKDRFSAERLKGVDSTLKIQPAKLEDSAVYLCASSIGSGWYEQYFGPGTRLTVT.

The chain recombines TRBV6-1 with TRBJ2-2; 8 positions match TRBD2. The germline V gene has CDR1 MNHNS and CDR2 SASEGT. The V gene end was trimmed by 4 bases and the J gene end by 4 bases; junction bases not matched to a gene: 11. CDR3 size: 17 residues. As DNA, the CDR3 is TGTGCCAGCAGTGCACGGGGGGGTCGGTTGAGCACCGGGGAGCTGTTTTTT. Its protein product is CASSARGGRLSTGELFF.

The rearrangement links TRBV6-5 to TRBJ1-1; 7 nucleotides match TRBD1. With 6 bases clipped from V and 8 bases from J, the junction kept 9 bases outside the gene matches. Germline-derived CDR1 and CDR2 are MNHEY and SVGAGI. This CDR3 has 13 residues. The CDR3 sequence: CASSAGTAREAFF. In DNA form, the CDR3 reads TGTGCCAGCAGCGCCGGGACAGCACGAGAAGCTTTCTTT.

This sequence joins TRBV28 and TRBJ1-6, with a weak D call TRBD1 (6 bases). Germline CDR1 reads MDHEN; CDR2 reads SYDVKM. V lost 3 bases, J lost 7 bases, and 19 bases lay in between. This CDR3 is built from 17 residues. CDR3 in DNA: TGTGCCAGCAGTTTCCCTGGGGGCTCAGCGGGAAATTCACCCCTCCACTTT. Protein product: CASSFPGGSAGNSPLHF.

The chain has TRBV7-9 and TRBJ1-6, with D tentatively TRBD1 (6 bases). Germline V lookup: CDR1 SEHNR, CDR2 FQNEAQ (reference sequence). The CDR3 spans 15 residues. Trimming removed 0 bases from V and 10 bases from J, with 13 bases in between. CDR3 coding DNA: TGTGCCAGCAGCTTAGCGTACGGGGGGGCATCACCCCTCCACTTT. Amino acids: CASSLAYGGASPLHF.

The V and J genes are TRBV29-1 and TRBJ2-6; TRBD2 matches 7 bases. The germline V gene encodes CDR1 SQVTM and CDR2 ANQGSEA. The junction had 9 bases not matched to a gene; V was cut back by 0 bases and J by 1 base. CDR3 size: 18 residues. The CDR3 spells CSVEDRTRGVSGANVLTF. Written as DNA, the CDR3 is TGCAGCGTTGAAGATCGCACTCGGGGGGTATCTGGGGCCAACGTCCTGACTTTC. Combining the CDR3 with reference TRBV29-1 and TRBJ2-6 gives the whole variable domain SAVISQKPSRDICQRGTSLTIQCQVDSQVTMMFWYRQQPGQSLTLIATANQGSEATYESGFVIDKFPISRPNLTFSTLTVSNMSPEDSSIYLCSVEDRTRGVSGANVLTFGAGSRLTVL.

The rearrangement links TRBV2 to TRBJ2-7; 9 nucleotides match TRBD2. Trimming removed 5 bases from V and 1 base from J; junction bases left unmatched: 6. CDR1 is SNHLY, CDR2 FYNNEI, per germline. The CDR3 is 15 residues long. The CDR3 sequence is CASSRLAANSYEQYF. CDR3 sequence (DNA): TGTGCCAGCAGTCGACTAGCGGCAAATTCCTACGAGCAGTACTTC.

This chain connects TRBV19 to TRBJ1-1, with 7 bases matching TRBD1. The CDR3 loop spans 15 amino acids. Germline loops: CDR1 LNHDA, CDR2 SQIVND (reference sequence). The ends lost 6 bases at V and 3 bases at J; junction bases unmatched: 10. In DNA form, the CDR3 reads TGTGCCAGTAGGGAGGGACAGAACTATTACACTGAAGCTTTCTTT. Its translation is CASREGQNYYTEAFF.

V gene TRBV30 combines with J gene TRBJ1-5; TRBD1 agrees at 11 bases. CDR1 and CDR2 from the germline V gene are GTSNPN and SVGIG (reference sequence). This CDR3 comprises 13 residues. The J segment lost 1 base and the V segment lost 8 bases, leaving 1 base of the junction unmatched. The DNA for the CDR3 is TGTGCCGGGGACAGGGGGAGCAATCAGCCCCAGCATTTT. It specifies CAGDRGSNQPQHF.

This clone was seen a single time. The genes are TRBV30 and TRBJ2-7; D is uncertain. V was cut by 0 bases and J by 1 base, with 16 bases left in between. The CDR3 is made up of 16 amino acids. Germline V lookup: CDR1 GTSNPN, CDR2 SVGIG (reference sequence). In DNA, the CDR3 is TGTGCCTGGAGTGTCGATAGGCACCGAGGTTCCTACGAGCAGTACTTC. Protein: CAWSVDRHRGSYEQYF. The full variable domain, completed using reference TRBV30 and TRBJ2-7, is SQTIHQWPATLVQPVGSPLSLECTVEGTSNPNLYWYRQAAGRGLQLLFYSVGIGQISSEVPQNLSASRPQDRQFILSSKKLLLSDSGFYLCAWSVDRHRGSYEQYFGPGTRLTVT.

CDR3 in DNA: TGTGCCATCAGACAGACTAGGACTAGCGATCACTCTGGGGCCAACGTCCTGACTTTC. Protein product: CAIRQTRTSDHSGANVLTF. The chain combines TRBV10-3 with TRBJ2-6; 9 nucleotides align to TRBD2. V dropped 6 bases and J dropped 0; count of bases not matched to a gene: 12. The germline gives CDR1 ENHRY, CDR2 SYGVKD. The CDR3 spans 19 residues.

This chain links TRBV4-1 with TRBJ2-2, with D perhaps matching TRBD2 (6 bases). The V and J ends lost 1 base and 7 bases respectively, with 13 bases between them. Looked up from germline, CDR1 is MGHRA and CDR2 is YSYEKL. The length of the CDR3 is 15 residues. CDR3 residues: CASSQGRDLVGELFF. The DNA for the CDR3 is TGCGCCAGCAGCCAAGGCCGGGACTTGGTCGGGGAGCTGTTTTTT.

The chain has TRBV6-5 and TRBJ2-3; 11 nucleotides match TRBD1. The CDR3 length is 15 residues. Trimming at V came to 6 bases and at J to 3 bases, leaving 5 bases not matched to a gene. From germline, CDR1 is MNHEY and CDR2 SVGAGI. Written as DNA, the CDR3 is TGTGCCAGCAGAACAGGGACAGGGGGGACAGATACGCAGTATTTT. Encoded protein: CASRTGTGGTDTQYF.

The V gene is TRBV19, the J gene TRBJ1-2, with a tentative D call TRBD1 (5 bases). This CDR3 comprises 16 residues. Trimming shortened V by 5 bases and J by 0 bases, and 16 bases separated the two germline ends. CDR1 and CDR2 from the germline V gene are LNHDA and SQIVND (reference sequence). CDR3 amino acids: CASSPGRRGANYGYTF. The DNA of the CDR3 is TGTGCCAGTAGTCCGGGCAGGCGGGGGGCTAACTATGGCTACACCTTC. Full variable domain (remainder filled in from reference TRBV19 and TRBJ1-2): DGGITQSPKYLFRKEGQNVTLSCEQNLNHDAMYWYRQDPGQGLRLIYYSQIVNDFQKGDIAEGYSVSREKKESFPLTVTSAQKNPTAFYLCASSPGRRGANYGYTFGSGTRLTVV.

The chain combines TRBV27 with TRBJ2-3; D is possibly TRBD1 (6 bases). The CDR3 length is 14 residues. In germline, CDR1 is MNHEY, CDR2 SMNVEV (reference sequence). V was clipped by 2 bases and J by 3 bases, with 9 bases between them. The CDR3 DNA sequence: TGTGCCAGCAGTTTACAGCAGGGGACAGATACGCAGTATTTT. This sequence encodes CASSLQQGTDTQYF.

This chain uses TRBV7-2 with TRBJ2-1; 9 bases match TRBD2. Germline trimming cut 3 bases from V and 3 bases from J; bases unmatched to any gene: 3. This CDR3 comprises 15 residues. In germline, CDR1 is SGHTA, CDR2 FQGNSA. CDR3 bases: TGTGCCAGCAGCTTCGGCGGGGGGGTCTACAATGAGCAGTTCTTC. It is translated as CASSFGGGVYNEQFF. Variable domain in full (rest from reference TRBV7-2 and TRBJ2-1): GAGVSQSPSNKVTEKGKDVELRCDPISGHTALYWYRQSLGQGLEFLIYFQGNSAPDKSGLPSDRFSAERTGGSVSTLTIQRTQQEDSAVYLCASSFGGGVYNEQFFGPGTRLTVL.

This clone was seen just once. This chain connects TRBV4-3 to TRBJ2-5; TRBD2 aligns across 7 bases. The CDR3 consists of 15 residues. Germline trimming cut 1 base from V and 3 bases from J; bases unmatched to any gene: 5. Germline V gives CDR1 LGHNA, CDR2 YSLEER. The CDR3 here is CASSQGGGIEETQYF. CDR3 in DNA: TGCGCCAGCAGCCAAGGGGGGGGAATAGAAGAGACCCAGTACTTC.